This T cell receptor beta chain was recovered during a study of cytomegalovirus exposure and HLA in healthy donors. Study-wide points: Among the most significant clusters, several appeared linked to common viral pathogens in a later analysis. It was confirmed in vitro that a few of the CMV-associated chains were specific for CMV antigens. Analyzed later, association rates of TCRs varied across HLA loci, with DRB1 most and HLA-C fewest.

On this clone: The antigen is not known.

The PCR had 60 Vbeta and 13 Jbeta primers. Some clones are missing from TCRdb's copy, which holds only in-frame ones; the method was immunoSEQ multiplex PCR. The sample lists about 200,000 clones; roughly 77% were seen once. Trimming removed 10 bases from V and 4 bases from J; junction bases left unmatched: 10. The CDR3 covers 14 residues. Germline V gene data show CDR1 as MNHNS and CDR2 as SASEGT. V and J are TRBV6-1 and TRBJ1-5; 7 positions agree with TRBD1. Sequenced material: PBMCs. This TCR derives from a male donor in good health and CMV-seropositive. The CDR3 reads CATLLGTDNQPQHF. The DNA of the CDR3 is TGTGCCACCCTGTTAGGGACAGATAATCAGCCCCAGCATTTT.